Below, 23 T cell receptor beta chains from the same sample are listed, as sequenced in a study of CD4 T cells in relation to SARS-CoV-2 and coronaviruses. Some clones are missing from TCRdb's copy, which holds only in-frame ones; the method was immunoSEQ multiplex PCR. The data contain 35,000 to 40,000 clones, around nine tenths of them singletons. Input material: memory CD4+ T cells from PBMCs. The receptors were sampled from an adult with COVID-19.

The CDR3: CASTGGTGGLEPQHF. CDR3 DNA sequence: TGTGCCAGCACAGGGGGGACAGGGGGCCTGGAGCCCCAGCATTTT. The V and J genes are TRBV2 and TRBJ1-5; 12 bases line up with TRBD1. CDR3 length equals 15 residues. The germline gives CDR1 SNHLY, CDR2 FYNNEI. V was pared by 7 bases and J by 8 bases, with 9 bases of the junction left unmatched.

The rearrangement links TRBV28 to TRBJ2-3, with 8 positions matching TRBD2. Germline values: CDR1 MDHEN, CDR2 SYDVKM. The CDR3 has 15 residues. V shed 1 base and J 8 bases; nucleotides not matched to a gene: 8. DNA of the CDR3: TGTGCCAGCAGTTTATCGGGTATCGGGGGGGGTACGCAGTATTTT. Protein product: CASSLSGIGGGTQYF.

J is TRBJ2-7 and V is TRBV5-1, with 12 bases lining up with TRBD1. Unmatched junction bases numbered 2, after V lost 0 bases and J lost 1 base. The V gene's germline CDR1 is SGHRS and CDR2 YFSETQ. The CDR3 loop spans 16 amino acids. CDR3 coding DNA: TGCGCCAGCAGCTTGGGGGGACAGGGGGCATCCTACGAGCAGTACTTC. Protein product: CASSLGGQGASYEQYF.

This chain links TRBV2 with TRBJ2-3; TRBD2 aligns across 10 bases. CDR3 length: 15 amino acids. Germline V gene data show CDR1 as SNHLY and CDR2 as FYNNEI. The J segment lost 2 bases and the V segment lost 4 bases, leaving 3 bases of the junction unmatched. CDR3 protein: CASSVGLADTDTQYF. CDR3 nucleotides: TGTGCCAGCAGTGTAGGACTAGCGGACACAGATACGCAGTATTTT. Using reference TRBV2 and TRBJ2-3 for the parts outside the CDR3, the full variable domain is EPEVTQTPSHQVTQMGQEVILRCVPISNHLYFYWYRQILGQKVEFLVSFYNNEISEKSEIFDDQFSVERPDGSNFTLKIRSTKLEDSAMYFCASSVGLADTDTQYFGPGTRLTVL.

The rearrangement links TRBV4-1 to TRBJ2-2; D might be TRBD1 (6 bases). V gave up 0 bases and J gave up 1 base, with 12 bases separating them. The CDR3 runs to 17 residues. Germline CDR1 reads MGHRA; CDR2 reads YSYEKL. This CDR3 is CASSQERARGNTGELFF. CDR3 sequence (DNA): TGCGCCAGCAGCCAAGAGAGGGCCAGGGGGAACACCGGGGAGCTGTTTTTT.

In this sample, this clone turned up a few times. The V call is TRBV6-2 or TRBV6-3, the J call TRBJ2-1; 8 positions match TRBD2. The CDR3 has 16 amino acids. J was trimmed by 7 bases and V by 0 bases; bases with no gene match: 8. Germline-derived CDR1 and CDR2 are MNHEY and SVGEGT. In DNA, the CDR3 is TGTGCCAGCAGTTACTCTAGCGGGACCCCTGGGAATGAGCAGTTCTTC. This gives the protein CASSYSSGTPGNEQFF.

This clone has just one count. The chain links TRBV5-4 to TRBJ2-3; 7 bases map to TRBD2. The CDR3 runs to 15 residues. In germline, CDR1 is SGHNT, CDR2 YYREEE (reference sequence). Losses at the gene ends were 4 bases for V and 0 bases for J; bases not matched to a gene: 5. The CDR3 here is CASSRSGTSTDTQYF. The CDR3 bases are TGTGCCAGCAGCCGGAGCGGGACTAGCACAGATACGCAGTATTTT.

The chain carries TRBV5-4 and TRBJ1-2; TRBD1 might be the D (5 bases). The V gene's germline CDR1 is SGHNT and CDR2 YYREEE (reference sequence). This CDR3 has 13 residues. With 0 bases removed from V and 4 bases from J, the gap between germline ends came to 7 bases. The CDR3 bases are TGTGCCAGCAGCTTGGCTGGGGGCTATGGCTACACCTTC. Its translation is CASSLAGGYGYTF.

A single count supports this clone. The chain carries TRBV7-2 and TRBJ1-5; tentative D call: TRBD1 (6 bases). Trimming removed 3 bases from V and 0 bases from J, with 9 bases in between. Germline V gene lookup returns CDR1 SGHTA and CDR2 FQGNSA. The CDR3 covers 15 residues. CDR3 loop: CASSLQGNSNQPQHF. The CDR3 DNA is TGTGCCAGCAGCTTGCAGGGGAATAGCAATCAGCCCCAGCATTTT.

The chain employs TRBV19 and TRBJ2-5, with D maybe TRBD1 (5 bases). V lost 1 base and J 2 bases, leaving 8 bases between the germline ends. This CDR3 region has 14 residues. Germline CDR1 and CDR2: LNHDA and SQIVND (reference sequence). The CDR3, as DNA: TGTGCCAGTAGTATAGGGGGCATTCAAGAGACCCAGTACTTC. Protein: CASSIGGIQETQYF.

This clone was found once. The genes are TRBV28 and TRBJ2-7; 7 nucleotides match TRBD1. The V segment lost 5 bases and the J segment 2 bases; nucleotides outside the gene matches: 9. Germline V CDR1 and CDR2: MDHEN, SYDVKM. The CDR3 has 15 residues. CDR3 bases: TGTGCCAGCAGTGTCACGAAGGGACAGACCTACGAGCAGTACTTC. Translated: CASSVTKGQTYEQYF.

The gene calls are TRBV19 and TRBJ2-1, with 9 bases that match TRBD2. Germline V gives CDR1 LNHDA, CDR2 SQIVND (reference sequence). Losses at the gene ends were 2 bases for V and 5 bases for J; bases not matched to a gene: 4. The CDR3 contains 15 residues. DNA for the CDR3: TGTGCCAGTAGTATAATAGCGGGGGATCACAATGAGCAGTTCTTC. Translated: CASSIIAGDHNEQFF.

This chain uses TRBV11-3 with TRBJ2-2, with TRBD1 matching over 7 bases. Germline CDR1 is SGHNT and CDR2 is YENEEA. This CDR3 region has 15 residues. The J segment lost 5 bases and the V segment lost 3 bases, leaving 6 bases of the junction unmatched. DNA of the CDR3: TGTGCCAGCAGCTTCGGGACAGCTATAACCGGGGAGCTGTTTTTT. This sequence encodes CASSFGTAITGELFF.

This clone was counted a few times. The CDR3: CASSLGPQSGTQYF. CDR3 sequence (DNA): TGCGCCAGCAGCTTGGGGCCTCAGTCGGGGACCCAGTACTTC. V is TRBV5-1 and J is TRBJ2-5; no clear D. The CDR3 covers 14 residues. CDR1 SGHRS and CDR2 YFSETQ come from the germline V gene. V was pared by 0 bases and J by 7 bases, with 13 bases between.

In this sample, this clone turned up a few times. The rearrangement uses TRBV12-5 and TRBJ1-1; TRBD1 is a possible D gene (5 bases). This CDR3 spans 14 amino acids. CDR1 is LGHNT, CDR2 FRNRAP, per germline. Trimming stripped 7 bases from V and 8 bases from J, with 20 bases between. This CDR3 reads CASAPPGQRGEAFF. The DNA for the CDR3 is TGTGCTAGTGCGCCCCCGGGTCAGCGGGGGGAAGCTTTCTTT.

J is TRBJ2-7 and V is TRBV6-5; 9 nucleotides match TRBD1. Germline V gene sequence: CDR1 MNHEY, CDR2 SVGAGI. The V segment lost 6 bases and the J segment 3 bases; nucleotides outside the gene matches: 3. The CDR3 spans 13 residues. In DNA, the CDR3 is TGTGCCAGCAGGGGACAGGGCTTCTACGAGCAGTACTTC. Amino acid sequence: CASRGQGFYEQYF.

The genes are TRBV5-6 and TRBJ2-4; D is ambiguous. Germline V lookup: CDR1 SGHDT, CDR2 YYEEEE. This CDR3 comprises 13 residues. Between the trimmed V and J ends, which lost 0 bases and 8 bases, there was a span of 9 bases. Written as DNA, the CDR3 is TGTGCCAGCAGCTTGGGGCACTGGGACATTCAGTACTTC. This encodes CASSLGHWDIQYF. Filled out from reference TRBV5-6 and TRBJ2-4, the complete variable domain reads DAGVTQSPTHLIKTRGQQVTLRCSPKSGHDTVSWYQQALGQGPQFIFQYYEEEERQRGNFPDRFSGHQFPNYSSELNVNALLLGDSALYLCASSLGHWDIQYFGAGTRLSVL.

The V and J genes are TRBV28 and TRBJ1-1; possibly TRBD1 for D (6 bases). This CDR3 is built from 16 residues. Trimming took off 4 bases at V and 2 bases at J, with 17 bases between the two ends. Germline CDR1 is MDHEN and CDR2 is SYDVKM. Here the CDR3 DNA reads TGTGCCAGCAGTTCCCCCCGGACAGACACTAACACTGAAGCTTTCTTT. Translation: CASSSPRTDTNTEAFF.

This clone was observed once. The chain recombines TRBV29-1 with TRBJ1-1; D unresolved. The germline V gene encodes CDR1 SQVTM and CDR2 ANQGSEA. V lost 7 bases, J lost 0 bases, and 12 bases lay in between. CDR3 size: 13 residues. The CDR3 DNA follows: TGCAGCGGCGGGTTTGGGATGAACACTGAAGCTTTCTTT. Translated, it gives CSGGFGMNTEAFF.

V usage is TRBV28 and J usage is TRBJ2-7; 12 bases are shared with TRBD1. With 5 bases clipped from V and 5 bases from J, the junction kept 7 bases outside the gene matches. Germline V gene lookup returns CDR1 MDHEN and CDR2 SYDVKM. CDR3 length: 15 amino acids. The CDR3 is CASSPGDRGPHEQYF. The DNA for the CDR3 is TGTGCCAGCAGTCCCGGGGACAGGGGGCCCCACGAGCAGTACTTC.

The chain combines TRBV14 with TRBJ1-1; 10 bases map to TRBD1. J gave up 10 bases and V 2 bases, and 10 bases lay outside the gene matches. Germline values: CDR1 SGHDN, CDR2 FVKESK. This CDR3 is 15 amino acids long. CDR3 sequence reads: CASSQIGGQGSRAFF. CDR3 coding DNA: TGTGCCAGCAGCCAAATTGGGGGACAGGGGAGTAGAGCTTTCTTT.

The chain joins TRBV6-5 to TRBJ1-1; TRBD1 agrees at 7 bases. J lost 8 bases, V lost 6 bases, and 15 bases had no gene match. The CDR3 contains 15 residues. Germline V gene data show CDR1 as MNHEY and CDR2 as SVGAGI. The DNA for the CDR3 is TGTGCCAGCAGGGATACACAGGGGAAGCTCACCGAAGCTTTCTTT. Its translation is CASRDTQGKLTEAFF.

V and J are TRBV28 and TRBJ1-5, with 8 bases identical to TRBD1. The CDR3 consists of 14 residues. Germline V gene sequence: CDR1 MDHEN, CDR2 SYDVKM. The V gene end was trimmed by 6 bases and the J gene end by 5 bases; junction bases not matched to a gene: 6. DNA for the CDR3: TGTGCCAGCAGCCCTGACAGGGGCGATCAGCCCCAGCATTTT. Amino acids: CASSPDRGDQPQHF.